Listed below are T cell receptor beta chains from one sample, sequenced in a study of vaccination effects on CD4 cells after COVID-19. Method: immunoSEQ multiplex PCR; TCRdb's copy keeps in-frame clones and lacks some. The profile shows tens of thousands of clones, 72% of them singletons. For these TCRs, the target antigens are not known. The sample in question was CD4+ T cells from PBMCs cultured with HCoV-NL63 spike peptides, obtained after COVID-19 vaccination. The receptors come from a human donor who received a COVID-19 vaccine. The CDR3 runs from the conserved cysteine through the conserved F or W. The D gene is left open where the match is weak. Clone size, where shown, is once, few, many, or a class for clones that have expanded.

TRBJ2-3 TRBV11-2 few - CASSFPTSGFGTLDTQYF TGTGCCAGCAGCTTCCCGACTTCGGGCTTCGGGACACTAGATACGCAGTATTTT
TRBJ1-1 TRBV20-1 - - CSASFQSGTEAFF TGCAGTGCTAGTTTCCAGTCGGGAACTGAAGCTTTCTTT